This T cell receptor beta chain was documented in a study of vaccination and CD4 T cells after COVID-19. With regard to this clonotype: Its specificity is unknown.

As to treatment: roughly 11-day PBMC culture with coronavirus spike peptide pools or control peptides (ViraFEST assay). The collection of CD4+ T cells from the unexposed donor took place before the COVID-19 pandemic (2011-2018). The authors replaced half the medium with fresh IL-2 medium on days 3 and 7. Negative selection separated CD4+ T cells from roughly 10-day cultures. Oncomine TCR Beta short-read sequencing was applied to DNA from cultured CD4+ T cells. TCRdb itself ran the PCR reads through MiXCR, one entry per CDR3 protein. The sample lists about 6,000 distinct CDR3 sequences; 49% were seen once. V was trimmed by 6 bases and J by 3 bases, leaving 18 bases between them. The germline gives CDR1 MNHEY, CDR2 SMNVEV (reference sequence). CDR3 length equals 15 residues. Study results and caveats: Convalescent patients' clones that were vaccine-specific were spike mono-reactive in 304 of 307 cases. Post-vaccination reactive clonotypes (median approximately 38) did not differ significantly from post-infection (more than 20).

This clonotype was sampled from a human donor in good health. The chain links TRBV27 to TRBJ2-7; maybe TRBD2 (5 bases). Sequencing used CD4+ T cells from blood, cultured in vitro. DNA of the CDR3: TGTGCCAGCAGCGACCGACCGACCGAGGGCTACGAGCAGTACTTC. Its protein is CASSDRPTEGYEQYF.